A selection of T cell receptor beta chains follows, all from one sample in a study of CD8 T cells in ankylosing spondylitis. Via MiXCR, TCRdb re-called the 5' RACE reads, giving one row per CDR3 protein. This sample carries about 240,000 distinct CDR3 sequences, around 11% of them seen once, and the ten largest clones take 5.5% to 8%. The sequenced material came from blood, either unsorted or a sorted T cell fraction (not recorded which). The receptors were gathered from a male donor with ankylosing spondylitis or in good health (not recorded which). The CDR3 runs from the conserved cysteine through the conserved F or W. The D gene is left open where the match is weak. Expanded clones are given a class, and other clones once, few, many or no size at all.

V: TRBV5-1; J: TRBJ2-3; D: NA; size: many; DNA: TGCGCCAGCAGCTTTAGGACGGCGACTAGCACAGATACGCAGTATTTT; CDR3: CASSFRTATSTDTQYF
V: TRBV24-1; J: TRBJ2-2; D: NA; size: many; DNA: TGTGCCACCAGCCGGCGAGGGCAGCAGAACACCGGGGAGCTGTTTTTT; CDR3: CATSRRGQQNTGELFF
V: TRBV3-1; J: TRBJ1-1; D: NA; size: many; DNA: TGTGCCAGCAGCCAAGACGGGCTACTTTACACTGAAGCTTTCTTT; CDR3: CASSQDGLLYTEAFF
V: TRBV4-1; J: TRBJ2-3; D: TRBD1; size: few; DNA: TGCGCCAGCAGCCAGGGACCCCTTCGGACAGGGACGGGGACAGATACGCAGTATTTT; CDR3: CASSQGPLRTGTGTDTQYF
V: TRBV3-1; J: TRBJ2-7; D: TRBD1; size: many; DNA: TGTGCCAGCAGCCCGGGACAGGATTCCTACGAGCAGTACTTC; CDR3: CASSPGQDSYEQYF
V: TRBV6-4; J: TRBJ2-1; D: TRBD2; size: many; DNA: TGTGCCAGCAGTGACTCGGCGGGGGGGGGGAATGAGCAGTTCTTC; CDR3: CASSDSAGGGNEQFF
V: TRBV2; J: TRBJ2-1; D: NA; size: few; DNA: TGTGCCAGCACGGCGACGAGAAATGAGCAGTTCTTC; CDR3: CASTATRNEQFF
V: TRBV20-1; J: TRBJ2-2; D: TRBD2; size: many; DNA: TGCAGTGCCACTTGGCCTTTTGGCGGGAGGGCCGGGGAGCTGTTTTTT; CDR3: CSATWPFGGRAGELFF
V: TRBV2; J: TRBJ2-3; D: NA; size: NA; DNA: TGTGCCAGCAGTGGGACACCTCCGAGCACAGATACGCAGTATTTT; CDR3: CASSGTPPSTDTQYF
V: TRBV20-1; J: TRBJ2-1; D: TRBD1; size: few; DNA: TGCAGTGCCGCAGGGGGCGCGGAAATCGGGGCTTACAATGAGCAGTTCTTC; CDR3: CSAAGGAEIGAYNEQFF
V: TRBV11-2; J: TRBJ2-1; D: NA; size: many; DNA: TGTGCCAGCAGCTTATCGTGGAGGAGGGCAACGTTGCATGAGCAGTTCTTC; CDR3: CASSLSWRRATLHEQFF
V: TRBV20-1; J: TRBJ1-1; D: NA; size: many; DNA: TGCAGTGCTAGTGGGCTGATCAACACTGAAGCTTTCTTT; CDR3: CSASGLINTEAFF
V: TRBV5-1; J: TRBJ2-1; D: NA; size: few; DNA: TGCGCCAGCAGTAACCCAACGAGCTCCTACAATGAGCAGTTCTTC; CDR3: CASSNPTSSYNEQFF
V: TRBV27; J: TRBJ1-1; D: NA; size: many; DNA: TGTGCCAGCAGCCAGGGGATGGGGTACACTGAAGCTTTCTTT; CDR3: CASSQGMGYTEAFF
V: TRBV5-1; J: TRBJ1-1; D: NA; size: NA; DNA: TGCGCCAGCAGCTTTTCTGGGGGCGGCCCAGGGGCTGAAGCTTTCTTT; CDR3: CASSFSGGGPGAEAFF
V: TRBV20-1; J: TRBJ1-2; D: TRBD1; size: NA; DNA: TGCAGTGCTGGGGACAGTTATGGCTACACCTTC; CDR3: CSAGDSYGYTF
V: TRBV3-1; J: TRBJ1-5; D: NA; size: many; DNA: TGTGCCAGCAGCCAAGATGGCAGTAGCAATCAGCCCCAGCATTTT; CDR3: CASSQDGSSNQPQHF
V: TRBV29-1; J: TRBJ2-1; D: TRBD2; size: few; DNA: TGCAGCGTTGAGAAACAGATTCGTAGCGGGACCTGGTACAATGAGCAGTTCTTC; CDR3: CSVEKQIRSGTWYNEQFF
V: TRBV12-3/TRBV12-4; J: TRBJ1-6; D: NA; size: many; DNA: TGTGCCAGCAGTTTAGGGGGTTCACCCCTCCACTTT; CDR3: CASSLGGSPLHF
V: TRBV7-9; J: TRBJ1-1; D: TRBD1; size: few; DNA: TGTGCCAGCAGCTTAGTTGCAGGGGGAAACACTGAAGCTTTCTTT; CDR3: CASSLVAGGNTEAFF
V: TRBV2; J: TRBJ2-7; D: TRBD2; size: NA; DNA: TGTGCCAGCAGGAGAGGACTAGCGGGAGTTAGATACGAGCAGTACTTC; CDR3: CASRRGLAGVRYEQYF
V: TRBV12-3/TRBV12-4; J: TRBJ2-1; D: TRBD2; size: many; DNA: TGTGCCAGCAGTTGGAGGTCCGTGGGACTAGCGGGGGTTCCGTACAATGAGCAGTTCTTC; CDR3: CASSWRSVGLAGVPYNEQFF
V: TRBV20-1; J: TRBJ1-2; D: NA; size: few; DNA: TGCAGTGCTAGAGCCGGACTAGCGGGAGTAGAGGGCTACACCTTC; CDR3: CSARAGLAGVEGYTF
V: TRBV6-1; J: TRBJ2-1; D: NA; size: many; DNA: TGTGCCAGCAGTGAAAAAGGTTACGAGCAGTTCTTC; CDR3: CASSEKGYEQFF
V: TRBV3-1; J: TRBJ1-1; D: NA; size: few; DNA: TGTGCCAGCAGCCTTATCAGGGCACCGAACACTGAAGCTTTCTTT; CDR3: CASSLIRAPNTEAFF
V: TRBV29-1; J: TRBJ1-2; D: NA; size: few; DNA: TGCAGCGTTGATCCGGGGGACTATGGCTACACCTTC; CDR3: CSVDPGDYGYTF
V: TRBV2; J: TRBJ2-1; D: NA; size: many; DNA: TGTGCCAGCAGTGACATGGGACGGCAGTTCTTC; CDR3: CASSDMGRQFF
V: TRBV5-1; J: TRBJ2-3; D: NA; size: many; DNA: TGCGCCAGCAGCTTGGACTGGCGGACAGATACGCAGTATTTT; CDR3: CASSLDWRTDTQYF
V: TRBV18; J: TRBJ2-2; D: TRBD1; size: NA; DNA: TGTGCCAGCTCACCCGGGACAGGGGTGGTCCGGGAGCTGTTTTTT; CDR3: CASSPGTGVVRELFF
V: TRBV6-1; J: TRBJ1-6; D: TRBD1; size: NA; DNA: TGTGCCAGCAGCTCCGGGACAGGGGGAAATTCACCCCTCCACTTT; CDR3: CASSSGTGGNSPLHF
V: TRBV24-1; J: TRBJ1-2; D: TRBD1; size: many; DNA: TGTGCCACCAGTGACCGGGACAGGGGGACCTATGGCTACACCTTC; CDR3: CATSDRDRGTYGYTF
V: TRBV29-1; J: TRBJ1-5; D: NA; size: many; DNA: TGCAGCGCCATTTGGGGAGAGGGGCGCCAGCATTTT; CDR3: CSAIWGEGRQHF
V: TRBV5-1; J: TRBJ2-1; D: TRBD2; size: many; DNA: TGCGCCAGCAGCCGGGGGGGGCCGACTCAACGGTTCAATGAGCAGTTCTTC; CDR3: CASSRGGPTQRFNEQFF
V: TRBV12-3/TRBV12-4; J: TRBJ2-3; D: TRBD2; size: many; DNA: TGTGCCAGCAGTTTTCTAGCGGGAGCAGATACGCAGTATTTT; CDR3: CASSFLAGADTQYF
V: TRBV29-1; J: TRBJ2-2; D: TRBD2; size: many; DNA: TGCAGCGTCACCGGACTAGCGGGAGGGTCCGGGGAGCTGTTTTTT; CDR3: CSVTGLAGGSGELFF
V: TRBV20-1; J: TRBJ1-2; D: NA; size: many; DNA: TGCAGTGCTAGAGAGTCGGACTATGGCTACACCTTC; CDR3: CSARESDYGYTF
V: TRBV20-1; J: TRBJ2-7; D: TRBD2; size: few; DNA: TGCAGTGCTAGAGATCTAGCGGGAATTTCCTACGAGCAGTACTTC; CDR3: CSARDLAGISYEQYF
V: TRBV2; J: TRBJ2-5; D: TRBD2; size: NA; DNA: TGTGCCAGCAGTGAAGGGAAGCGGGGGTGGGGAGAGACCCAGTACTTC; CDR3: CASSEGKRGWGETQYF
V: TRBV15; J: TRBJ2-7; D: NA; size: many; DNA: TGTGCCACCAGCAGAGATCGGGGAAACTACGAGCAGTACTTC; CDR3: CATSRDRGNYEQYF
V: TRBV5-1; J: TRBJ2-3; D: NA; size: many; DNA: TGCGCCAGCAGCGCACAGGCTAGCACAGATACGCAGTATTTT; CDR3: CASSAQASTDTQYF
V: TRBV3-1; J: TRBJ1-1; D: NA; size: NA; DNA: TGTGCCAGCAGCCAAGGTCGCGGGGGCACTGAAGCTTTCTTT; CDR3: CASSQGRGGTEAFF
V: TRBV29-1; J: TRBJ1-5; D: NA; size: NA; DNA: TGCAGCGTTGGCAGTAGCAATCAGCCCCAGCATTTT; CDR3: CSVGSSNQPQHF
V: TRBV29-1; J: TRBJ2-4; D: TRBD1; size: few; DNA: TGCAGCGCAAGGGACAGCAAAAACATTCAGTACTTC; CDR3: CSARDSKNIQYF
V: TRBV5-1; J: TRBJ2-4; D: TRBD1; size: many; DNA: TGCGCCAGCAGCTCGGACAGGGTGGAGCACATTCAGTACTTC; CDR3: CASSSDRVEHIQYF
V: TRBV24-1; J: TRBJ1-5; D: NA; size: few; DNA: TGTGCCACCAGTGACGCTAACGAGACAGGCCCCTATCAGCCCCAGCATTTT; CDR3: CATSDANETGPYQPQHF
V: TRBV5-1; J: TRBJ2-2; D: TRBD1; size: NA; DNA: TGCGCCAGCAGTCGCGCCGGGACAGGGGATTCCGGGGAGCTGTTTTTT; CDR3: CASSRAGTGDSGELFF
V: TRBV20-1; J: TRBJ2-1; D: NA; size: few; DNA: TGCAGTGCTCAGACCCTACCCGCGCAGTTCTTC; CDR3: CSAQTLPAQFF
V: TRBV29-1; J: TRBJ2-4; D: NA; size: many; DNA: TGCAGCGTTGTAGGGGGGAACCTCGGAAACATTCAGTACTTC; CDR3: CSVVGGNLGNIQYF
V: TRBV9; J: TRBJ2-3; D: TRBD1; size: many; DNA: TGTGCCAGCAGCGTGGGATACAGGGGGTCCACAGATACGCAGTATTTT; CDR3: CASSVGYRGSTDTQYF
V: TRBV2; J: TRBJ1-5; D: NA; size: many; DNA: TGTGCCAGCAGTAAACAAGATAATCAGCCCCAGCATTTT; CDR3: CASSKQDNQPQHF
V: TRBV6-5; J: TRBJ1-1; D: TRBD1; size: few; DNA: TGTGCCAGCAGTTGGGACAGGGGAGGTTACACTGAAGCTTTCTTT; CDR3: CASSWDRGGYTEAFF
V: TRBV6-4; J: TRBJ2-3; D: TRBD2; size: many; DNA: TGTGCCAGCAGGCGCCTAGCGGGGGGCACAGATACGCAGTATTTT; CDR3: CASRRLAGGTDTQYF
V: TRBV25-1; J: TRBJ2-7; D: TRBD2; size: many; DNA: TGTGCCAGCAGTTCTAGCGGTGAAGGTTACGAGCAGTACTTC; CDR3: CASSSSGEGYEQYF
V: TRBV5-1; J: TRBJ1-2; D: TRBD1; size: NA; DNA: TGCGCCAGCAGCTTGGCCGAGACAGGGAATAACTATGGCTACACCTTC; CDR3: CASSLAETGNNYGYTF